The source of this TCR beta chain is a study of T cells in localized non-small cell lung cancer. General study findings and limits: Uninvolved adjacent lung, not tumor, had the highest T cell clonality. Longer overall survival was seen with higher T cell density measured in blood. Adjacent lung tissue had a median around 50 of the top 100 clones found in the tumor.

This clone came up a few times. Its antigen is undetermined. Using immunoSEQ multiplex PCR, the repertoire was profiled, and TCRdb retains in-frame clones only, with some absent. Among under 2,000 clones, approximately 30% were seen once, and the ten largest hold approximately 14%. The CDR3 runs 14 residues. V was cut by 2 bases and J by 4 bases, with 11 bases left in between. Germline CDR1 and CDR2: ENHRY and SYGVKD. V is TRBV10-3 and J is TRBJ1-2; D unclear. Sequencing was performed on normal lung tissue next to the tumor, taken before any cancer treatment. This receptor was obtained from a male donor older than 55 with stage II squamous cell lung carcinoma. The CDR3, as DNA: TGTGCCATCAGTGAGCTGCCTCATTCCTATGGCTACACCTTC. It specifies CAISELPHSYGYTF.